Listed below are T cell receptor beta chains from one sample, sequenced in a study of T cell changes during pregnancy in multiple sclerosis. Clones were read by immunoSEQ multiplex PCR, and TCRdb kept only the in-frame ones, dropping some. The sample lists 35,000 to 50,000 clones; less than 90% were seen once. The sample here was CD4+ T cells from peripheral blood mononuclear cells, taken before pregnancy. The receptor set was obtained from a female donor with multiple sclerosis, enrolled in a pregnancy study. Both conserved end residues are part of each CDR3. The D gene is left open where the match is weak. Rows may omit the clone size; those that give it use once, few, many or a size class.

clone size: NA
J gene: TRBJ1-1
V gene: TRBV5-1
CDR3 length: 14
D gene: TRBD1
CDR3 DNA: TGCGCCAGCAGCTTGGCCGCAGGGGGAACTGAAGCTTTCTTT
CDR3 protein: CASSLAAGGTEAFF

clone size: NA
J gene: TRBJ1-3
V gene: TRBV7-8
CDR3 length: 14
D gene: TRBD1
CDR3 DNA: TGTGCCAGCAGCCCGCAGGGGGCGGGAAACACCATATATTTT
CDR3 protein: CASSPQGAGNTIYF

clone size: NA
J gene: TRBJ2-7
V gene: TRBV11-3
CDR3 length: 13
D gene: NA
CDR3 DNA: TGTGCCAGCAGCTTAGAATTCCGAGGGGAGCAGTACTTC
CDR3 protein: CASSLEFRGEQYF

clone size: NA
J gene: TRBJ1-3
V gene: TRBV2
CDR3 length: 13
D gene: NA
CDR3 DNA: TGTGCCAGCAGGCCCCAGGTGGATACCACCATATATTTT
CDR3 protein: CASRPQVDTTIYF

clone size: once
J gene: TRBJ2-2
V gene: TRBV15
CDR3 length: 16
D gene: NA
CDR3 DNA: TGTGCCACCAGCAGAGATCAAGTATTCAGGGTCGGGGAGCTGTTTTTT
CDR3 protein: CATSRDQVFRVGELFF

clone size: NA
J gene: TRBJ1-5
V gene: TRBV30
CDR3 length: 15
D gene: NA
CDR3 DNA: TGTGCCTGGAACGGGGGGAAGGATAGCAATCAGCCCCAGCATTTT
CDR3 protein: CAWNGGKDSNQPQHF

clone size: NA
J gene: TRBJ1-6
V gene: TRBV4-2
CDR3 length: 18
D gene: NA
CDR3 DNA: TGTGCCAGCAGCCTCAACGGGGGGGGCGGTCTAAATAATTCACCCCTCCACTTT
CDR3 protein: CASSLNGGGGLNNSPLHF

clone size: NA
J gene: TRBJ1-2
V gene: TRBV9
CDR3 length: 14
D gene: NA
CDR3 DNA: TGTGCCAGCAGCCCAGACAGTTATAACTATGGCTACACCTTC
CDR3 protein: CASSPDSYNYGYTF

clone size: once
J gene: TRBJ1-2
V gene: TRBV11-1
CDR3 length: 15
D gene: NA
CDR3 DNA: TGTGCCAGCAGTTTCACAGGGCAGCCTACCTATGGCTACACCTTC
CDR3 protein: CASSFTGQPTYGYTF

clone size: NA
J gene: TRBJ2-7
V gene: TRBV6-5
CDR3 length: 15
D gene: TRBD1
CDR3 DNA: TGTGCCAGCAGTTACTCGTCGGCAGGGGGCTACGAGCAGTACTTC
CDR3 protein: CASSYSSAGGYEQYF

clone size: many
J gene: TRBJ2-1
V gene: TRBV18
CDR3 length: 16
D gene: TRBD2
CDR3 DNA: TGTGCCAGCTCAGGACTAGCGGGAGTTTTTTACAATGAGCAGTTCTTC
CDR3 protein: CASSGLAGVFYNEQFF

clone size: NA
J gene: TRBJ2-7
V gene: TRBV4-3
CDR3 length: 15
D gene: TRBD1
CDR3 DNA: TGCGCCAGCAGCCTTACTCGGGGACAGGGGTTCGAGCAGTACTTC
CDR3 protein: CASSLTRGQGFEQYF

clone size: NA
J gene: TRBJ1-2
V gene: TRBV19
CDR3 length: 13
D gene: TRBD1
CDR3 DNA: TGTGCCAGTAGGCGGGACAGGTCCTTAGGCTACACCTTC
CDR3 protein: CASRRDRSLGYTF

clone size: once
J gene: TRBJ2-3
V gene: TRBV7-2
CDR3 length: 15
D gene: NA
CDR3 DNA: TGTGCCAGCAGCCTCACCCAGGGCAGCACAGATACGCAGTATTTT
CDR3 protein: CASSLTQGSTDTQYF

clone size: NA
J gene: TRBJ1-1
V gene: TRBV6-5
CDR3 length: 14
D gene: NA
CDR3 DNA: TGTGCCAGCAGTTACCGGGCCGGGGGGACTGAAGCTTTCTTT
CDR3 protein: CASSYRAGGTEAFF

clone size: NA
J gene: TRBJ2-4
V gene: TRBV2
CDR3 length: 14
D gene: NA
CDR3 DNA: TGTGCCAGCAGTCAACGGGAGCTGGGGGACATTCAGTACTTC
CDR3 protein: CASSQRELGDIQYF

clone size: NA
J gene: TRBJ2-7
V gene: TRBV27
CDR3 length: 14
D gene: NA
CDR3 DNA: TGTGCCAGCAGTTCAATTAGCGACAACTACGAGCAGTACTTC
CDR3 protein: CASSSISDNYEQYF

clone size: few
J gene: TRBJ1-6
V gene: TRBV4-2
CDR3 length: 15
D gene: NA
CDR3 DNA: TGTGCCAGCAGCCAAGCCCCCGGGACATCAAAACCCCTCCACTTT
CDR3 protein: CASSQAPGTSKPLHF

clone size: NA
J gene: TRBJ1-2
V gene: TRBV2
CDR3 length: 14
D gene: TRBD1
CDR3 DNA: TGTGCCAGCAGAGCCGGGACAGCCTACTATGGCTACACCTTC
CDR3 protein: CASRAGTAYYGYTF

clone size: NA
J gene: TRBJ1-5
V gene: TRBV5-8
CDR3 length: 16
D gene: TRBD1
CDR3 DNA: TGTGCCAGCAGCTTAACGCGGGACAGCACGTATCAGCCCCAGCATTTT
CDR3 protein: CASSLTRDSTYQPQHF

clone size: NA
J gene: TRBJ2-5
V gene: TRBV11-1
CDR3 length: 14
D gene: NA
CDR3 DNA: TGTGCCAGCAGCTTAGCAGAGGGTCGGGAGACCCAGTACTTC
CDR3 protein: CASSLAEGRETQYF

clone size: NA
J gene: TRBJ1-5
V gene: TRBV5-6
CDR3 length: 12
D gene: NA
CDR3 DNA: TGTGCCAGCAGCGCGGGATATCAGCCCCAGCATTTT
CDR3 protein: CASSAGYQPQHF

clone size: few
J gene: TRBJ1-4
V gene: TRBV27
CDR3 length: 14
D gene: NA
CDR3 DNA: TGTGCCAGCGGGGGGTGGGGGATTGATGAAAAACTGTTTTTT
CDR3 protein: CASGGWGIDEKLFF

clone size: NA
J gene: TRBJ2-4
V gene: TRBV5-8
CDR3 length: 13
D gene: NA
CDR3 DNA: TGTGCCAGCAATTTAGGGGTCAACAACATTCAGTACTTC
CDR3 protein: CASNLGVNNIQYF

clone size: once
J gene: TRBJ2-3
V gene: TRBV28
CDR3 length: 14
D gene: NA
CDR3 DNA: TGTGCCAGCAGTCCCACGACAGCTGCAGATACGCAGTATTTT
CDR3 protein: CASSPTTAADTQYF

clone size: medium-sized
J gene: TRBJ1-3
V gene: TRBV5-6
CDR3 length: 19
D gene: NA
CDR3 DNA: TGTGCCAGCAGCCCGTGGTACCGGGTCGGGACTTTCTCTGGAAACACCATATATTTT
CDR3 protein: CASSPWYRVGTFSGNTIYF